The 22 T cell receptor beta chains given below trace back to one sample, sequenced in a study of naive and memory T cell subsets. Ligated cDNA underwent four rounds of PCR with nested alpha and beta constant region primers and SP2. TCRdb independently ran MiXCR on the 5' RACE reads; one entry per CDR3 protein. The data hold approximately 32,000 distinct CDR3 sequences, with approximately 15% observed a single time. The library had UMIs added by 3' ligation of an oligonucleotide to TCR cDNA. Every receptor here comes from a female donor in good health.

This clonotype has more than one count but fewer than ten. V is TRBV6-2 or TRBV6-3 and J is TRBJ2-3; D is unclear. V lost 2 bases and J 5 bases, leaving 5 bases between the germline ends. CDR3 length: 12 residues. Germline CDR1 reads MNHEY; CDR2 reads SVGEGT. Written as DNA, the CDR3 is TGTGCCAGCAGTTACGGCGTAGATACGCAGTATTTT. This encodes CASSYGVDTQYF.

This clonotype has a handful of counts. The chain employs TRBV7-2 and TRBJ2-1; D not resolved. V lost 0 bases and J 0 bases, leaving 6 bases between the germline ends. The germline gives CDR1 SGHTA, CDR2 FQGNSA. The CDR3 totals 15 residues. The CDR3 DNA sequence: TGTGCCAGCAGCTTAGCTTATAGCTCCTACAATGAGCAGTTCTTC. Amino acid sequence: CASSLAYSSYNEQFF.

This clonotype came up a few times. This chain connects TRBV29-1 to TRBJ1-5, with D uncertain. Germline CDR1 and CDR2: SQVTM and ANQGSEA. This CDR3 contains 16 residues. Trimming shortened V by 5 bases and J by 0 bases, and 17 bases separated the two germline ends. In nucleotides, the CDR3 is TGCAGCGTTCCACACCCGACGGGTTATAGCAATCAGCCCCAGCATTTT. This encodes CSVPHPTGYSNQPQHF.

This clonotype appeared a few times. The chain carries TRBV5-1 and TRBJ2-1, with D tentatively TRBD2 (6 bases). This CDR3 spans 15 amino acids. Deletions cut 4 bases from V and 0 bases from J, with 11 bases between. The germline CDR1 and CDR2 sequences are SGHRS and YFSETQ. The CDR3 sequence: CASSRDWSSYNEQFF. The CDR3 coding sequence is TGCGCCAGCAGCCGGGACTGGAGCTCCTACAATGAGCAGTTCTTC.

The chain couples TRBV7-2 to TRBJ1-1; D is unclear. V lost 6 bases, J lost 11 bases, and 19 bases lay in between. The CDR3 is made up of 13 amino acids. CDR1 is SGHTA and CDR2 is FQGNSA in the germline V gene. The CDR3 bases are TGTGCCAGCAGTTTTAACGGAGGGAAGTGGGCTTTCTTT. This gives the protein CASSFNGGKWAFF.

The rearrangement joins TRBV10-3 to TRBJ1-5; possibly TRBD1 for D (5 bases). Germline CDR1 ENHRY, CDR2 SYGVKD. The CDR3 loop spans 17 amino acids. Trimming stripped 0 bases from V and 0 bases from J, with 12 bases between. CDR3 region: CAISESAGGGSNQPQHF. CDR3 in DNA: TGTGCCATCAGTGAGTCAGCCGGGGGAGGTAGCAATCAGCCCCAGCATTTT.

The CDR3 is CASSYSLGGRETQYF. In DNA form, the CDR3 reads TGTGCCAGCAGTTACTCGTTGGGGGGAAGGGAGACCCAGTACTTC. The gene calls are TRBV6-5 and TRBJ2-5; the D gene is possibly TRBD2 (6 bases). The V and J ends lost 0 bases and 5 bases respectively, with 13 bases between them. The CDR3 sequence is 15 residues long. The germline V gene encodes CDR1 MNHEY and CDR2 SVGAGI.

This clonotype has a handful of counts. V and J are TRBV7-7 and TRBJ2-1, with 9 nucleotides matching TRBD1. Looked up from germline, CDR1 is SSHAT and CDR2 is FNYEAQ (reference sequence). The CDR3 has 14 residues. Trimming removed 1 base from V and 5 bases from J; junction bases left unmatched: 0. As DNA, the CDR3 is TGTGCCAGCAGCTTAGGGACAGGGGACAATGAGCAGTTCTTC. Protein product: CASSLGTGDNEQFF.

Judged by abundance, this clonotype is medium-sized (0.01 to 0.1%). V gene TRBV6-1 combines with J gene TRBJ2-1, with D uncertain. The CDR3 runs to 16 residues. Germline CDR1 reads MNHNS; CDR2 reads SASEGT. The V end was cut by 6 bases, the J end by 0 bases, with 15 bases between. CDR3 residues: CASRRSQAFSYNEQFF. Written as DNA, the CDR3 is TGTGCCAGCAGAAGATCCCAGGCTTTCTCCTACAATGAGCAGTTCTTC.

This clonotype has more than one count but fewer than ten. The chain uses TRBV10-3 and TRBJ1-6; tentatively, D is TRBD1 (5 bases). Germline V gene data show CDR1 as ENHRY and CDR2 as SYGVKD. V was trimmed by 3 bases and J by 10 bases, leaving 16 bases between them. The CDR3 consists of 15 residues. This CDR3 reads CAISEGDRRGSPLHF. CDR3 in DNA: TGTGCCATCAGTGAAGGGGACCGAAGAGGATCACCCCTCCACTTT.

This CDR3 is CSGLLGLYGYTF. CDR3 sequence (DNA): TGCAGCGGGCTACTAGGACTCTATGGCTACACCTTC. V and J are TRBV29-1 and TRBJ1-2, with D hard to call. Trimming cost V 7 bases and J 4 bases, with 13 bases left between them. Germline assignment: CDR1 SQVTM and CDR2 ANQGSEA. This CDR3 spans 12 amino acids.

In its sample, this clonotype was seen many times. This sequence joins TRBV20-1 and TRBJ1-5; the D gene is possibly TRBD1 (5 bases). Germline assignment: CDR1 DFQATT and CDR2 SNEGSKA (reference sequence). This CDR3 comprises 14 residues. Trimming pared 3 bases from V and 2 bases from J, leaving 11 bases between. The CDR3 DNA is TGCAGTGCTAGGAGGGGAGCGGGCAATCAGCCCCAGCATTTT. Its translation is CSARRGAGNQPQHF.

This clonotype was counted many times. In DNA, the CDR3 is TGTGCCAGTAGTATAGATCCGACAGGGGAAGAGACCCAGTACTTC. Protein: CASSIDPTGEETQYF. The genes are TRBV19 and TRBJ2-5; 8 bases align to TRBD1. J was trimmed by 3 bases and V by 0 bases; bases with no gene match: 3. Germline lookup yields CDR1 LNHDA and CDR2 SQIVND (reference sequence). The CDR3 sequence is 15 residues long.

This clonotype came up many times. The V and J genes are TRBV5-1 and TRBJ1-1; 10 nucleotides align to TRBD1. Trimming cost V 1 base and J 4 bases; bases outside gene matches: 10. This CDR3 has 17 amino acids. The germline gives CDR1 SGHRS, CDR2 YFSETQ. The CDR3 nucleotides read TGCGCCAGCAGCTTGCACCGGGACAGGGGAACCTCCACTGAAGCTTTCTTT. Protein product: CASSLHRDRGTSTEAFF.

This clonotype was counted many times. The V gene is TRBV5-5, the J gene TRBJ2-7; 11 nucleotides agree with TRBD1. Trimming at V came to 2 bases and at J to 3 bases, leaving 4 bases not matched to a gene. This CDR3 has 15 amino acids. Germline lookup yields CDR1 SGHKS and CDR2 YYEKEE (reference sequence). CDR3 sequence (DNA): TGTGCCAGCAGCTTCCGGGACAGGGGGGACTACGAGCAGTACTTC. It specifies CASSFRDRGDYEQYF.

This clonotype is medium-sized within its sample. The genes are TRBV13 and TRBJ2-5, with TRBD1 matching 10 bases. CDR1 is PRHDT, CDR2 FYEKMQ, per germline (reference sequence). This CDR3 region has 17 residues. V shed 5 bases and J 5 bases; nucleotides not matched to a gene: 14. CDR3 nucleotides: TGTGCCAGCAGCCCCCGACAGGGGGCGCGTGGACTCGAGACCCAGTACTTC. Translated: CASSPRQGARGLETQYF.

This chain joins TRBV7-2 and TRBJ1-2, with D possibly TRBD1 on 5 matching bases. Germline V gene lookup returns CDR1 SGHTA and CDR2 FQGNSA. V lost 5 bases and J lost 6, with 25 bases in between. This CDR3 comprises 17 residues. CDR3 in amino acids: CASSQPPGTARFNGYTF. The CDR3 DNA reads as TGTGCCAGCAGCCAACCACCAGGGACGGCTAGGTTTAATGGCTACACCTTC.

The chain employs TRBV9 and TRBJ1-1; TRBD1 aligns across 7 bases. The CDR3 spans 14 residues. J gave up 5 bases and V 0 bases, and 4 bases lay outside the gene matches. Per germline, CDR1 SGDLS and CDR2 YYNGEE. The CDR3 loop reads CASSVAGGGTEAFF. CDR3 sequence (DNA): TGTGCCAGCAGCGTAGCAGGGGGAGGGACTGAAGCTTTCTTT.

The chain employs TRBV7-9 and TRBJ2-1; 9 positions match TRBD2. This CDR3 has 15 amino acids. V lost 2 bases, J lost 6 bases, and 5 bases stayed unmatched. Germline V gene lookup returns CDR1 SEHNR and CDR2 FQNEAQ (reference sequence). This CDR3 reads CASSLFSGGLNEQFF. The CDR3 DNA is TGTGCCAGCAGCTTATTTAGCGGGGGACTCAATGAGCAGTTCTTC.

V is TRBV5-1 and J is TRBJ1-1; no firm D call. Germline CDR1 reads SGHRS; CDR2 reads YFSETQ. The CDR3 sequence is 14 residues long. V dropped 0 bases and J dropped 6 bases, with 12 bases sitting between them. CDR3 sequence (DNA): TGCGCCAGCAGCTTGGAGGAGGGAGGCTCTGAAGCTTTCTTT. Translated: CASSLEEGGSEAFF.

In this sample, this clonotype turned up many times. The chain couples TRBV20-1 to TRBJ1-1, with D possibly TRBD1 on 6 matching bases. Trimming pared 2 bases from V and 3 bases from J, leaving 13 bases between. Germline CDR1 is DFQATT and CDR2 is SNEGSKA (reference sequence). The CDR3 loop spans 14 amino acids. The CDR3 loop is CSARQPDSHTEAFF. CDR3 nucleotides: TGCAGTGCTAGACAACCGGACAGTCACACTGAAGCTTTCTTT.

The chain combines TRBV9 with TRBJ1-1, with D unclear. There are 14 residues in the CDR3. V lost 0 bases, J lost 1 base, and 7 bases lay in between. Germline CDR1 reads SGDLS; CDR2 reads YYNGEE. This CDR3 is CASSVDPANTEAFF. The CDR3 region has the DNA TGTGCCAGCAGCGTAGATCCGGCGAACACTGAAGCTTTCTTT.